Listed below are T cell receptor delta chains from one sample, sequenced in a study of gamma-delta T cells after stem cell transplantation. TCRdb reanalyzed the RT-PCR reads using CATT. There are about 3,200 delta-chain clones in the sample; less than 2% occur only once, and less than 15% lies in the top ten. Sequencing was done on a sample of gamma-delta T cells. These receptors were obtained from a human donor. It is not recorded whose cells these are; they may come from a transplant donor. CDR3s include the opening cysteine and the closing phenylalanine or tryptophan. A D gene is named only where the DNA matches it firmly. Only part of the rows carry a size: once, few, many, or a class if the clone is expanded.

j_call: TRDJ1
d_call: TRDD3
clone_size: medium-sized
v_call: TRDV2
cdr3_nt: TGTGCCTGTGACACTATAGAACTGGGGGATACCGATAAACTCATCTTT
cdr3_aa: CACDTIELGDTDKLIF

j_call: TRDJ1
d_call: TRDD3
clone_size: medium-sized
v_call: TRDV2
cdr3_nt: TGTGCCTGTGACTCAGTACTGGGGGTGAACCTTTACACCGATAAACTCATCTTT
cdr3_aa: CACDSVLGVNLYTDKLIF

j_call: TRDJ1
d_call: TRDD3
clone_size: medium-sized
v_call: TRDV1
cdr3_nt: TGTGCTCTTGGGGAACTAGAGTTTACCTACCCTTTTTCGTACTGGGGCACCGATAAACTCATCTTT
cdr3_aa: CALGELEFTYPFSYWGTDKLIF

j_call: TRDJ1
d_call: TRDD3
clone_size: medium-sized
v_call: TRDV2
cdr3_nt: TGTGCCTGTGACCGAGTACTGGGGGATACGGACACCGATAAACTCATCTTT
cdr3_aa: CACDRVLGDTDTDKLIF

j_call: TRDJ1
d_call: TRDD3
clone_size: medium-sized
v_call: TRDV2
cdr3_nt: TGTGCCTGTGACCCCCTCGAGGGGGATACTCGGCACTCGGGGGGTAAACTCATCTTT
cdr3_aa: CACDPLEGDTRHSGGKLIF

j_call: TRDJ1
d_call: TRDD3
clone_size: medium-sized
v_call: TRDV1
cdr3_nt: TGTGCTCTTGGGGAGCCTAGCGACTGGGGATGGTACACCGATAAACTCATCTTT
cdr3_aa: CALGEPSDWGWYTDKLIF

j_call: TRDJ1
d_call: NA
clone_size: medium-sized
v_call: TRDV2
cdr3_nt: TGTGCCTGTGACACCGTGGAGATACAGGCGGATAAACTCATCTTT
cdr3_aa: CACDTVEIQADKLIF

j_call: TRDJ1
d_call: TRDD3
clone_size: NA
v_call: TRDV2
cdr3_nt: TGTGCCTGTGACACCGTAACTGGGGGATACCTTGACACCGATAAACTCATCTTT
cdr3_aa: CACDTVTGGYLDTDKLIF

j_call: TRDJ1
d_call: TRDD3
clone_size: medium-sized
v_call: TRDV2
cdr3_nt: TGTGCCTGTGACACATTGGGGGATACGATTAGCACCGATAAACTCATCTTT
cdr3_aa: CACDTLGDTISTDKLIF

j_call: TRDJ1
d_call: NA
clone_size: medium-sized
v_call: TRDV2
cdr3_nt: TGTGCCTGTGACACCGCCGAGAAGCCTTCGGCCGATAAACTCATCTTT
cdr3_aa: CACDTAEKPSADKLIF

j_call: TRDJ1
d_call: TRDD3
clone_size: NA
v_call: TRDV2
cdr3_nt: TGTGCCTGTGACATGATATCCTACTCTGGGGGACACGAGAATACCGATAAACTCATCTTT
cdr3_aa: CACDMISYSGGHENTDKLIF

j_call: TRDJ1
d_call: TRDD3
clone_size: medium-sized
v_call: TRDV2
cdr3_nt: TGTGCCTGTGACACCATCTCATTGGGGGAATCTCTTAGATCGTACACCGATAAACTCATCTTT
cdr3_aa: CACDTISLGESLRSYTDKLIF

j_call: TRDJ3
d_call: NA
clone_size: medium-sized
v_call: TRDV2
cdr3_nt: TGTGCCTGTGACACCGTACTTCTGATGGGGGTAACGAGCTCCTGGGACACCCGACAGATGTTTTTC
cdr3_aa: CACDTVLLMGVTSSWDTRQMFF

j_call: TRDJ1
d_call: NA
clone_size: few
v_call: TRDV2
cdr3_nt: TGTGCCTGTGGCACTTGGGCCTCCCTCGGGAGTTCCGATAAACTCATCTTT
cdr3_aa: CACGTWASLGSSDKLIF

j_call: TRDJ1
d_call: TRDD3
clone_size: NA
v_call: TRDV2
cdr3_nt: TGTGCCTGTGACACCCTGAGGGGGATACGCTTGTACACCGATAAACTCATCTTT
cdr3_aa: CACDTLRGIRLYTDKLIF

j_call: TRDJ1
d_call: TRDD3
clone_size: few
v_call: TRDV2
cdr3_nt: TGTGCCTGTGACGCCCTGGGGGAACCAAACACCGATAAACTCATCTTT
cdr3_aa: CACDALGEPNTDKLIF

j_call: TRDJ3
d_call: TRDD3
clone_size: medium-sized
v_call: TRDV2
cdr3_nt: TGTGCCTGTGACACCGTGCTGGGGGGCCGCAGCTCCTGGGACACCCGACAGATGTTTTTC
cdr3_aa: CACDTVLGGRSSWDTRQMFF

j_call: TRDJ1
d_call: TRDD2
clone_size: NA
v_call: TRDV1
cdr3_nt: TGTGCTCTTGGGGAACCCCTGCTTAGGCTTCCTACGTCGCTGGGGTACACCGATAAACTCATCTTT
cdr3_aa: CALGEPLLRLPTSLGYTDKLIF

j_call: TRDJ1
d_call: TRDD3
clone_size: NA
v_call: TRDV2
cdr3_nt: TGTGCCTGTGACTCACTGGGGGATACGGGCGATAAACTCATCTTT
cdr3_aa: CACDSLGDTGDKLIF

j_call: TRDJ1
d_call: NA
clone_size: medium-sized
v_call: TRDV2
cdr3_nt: TGTGCCTGTGACGCCCGGGGGACGCACACCGATAAACTCATCTTT
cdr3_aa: CACDARGTHTDKLIF

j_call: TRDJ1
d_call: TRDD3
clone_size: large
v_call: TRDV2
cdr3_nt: TGTGCCTGTGACCCACTGGGGGAGTACACCGATAAACTCATCTTT
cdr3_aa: CACDPLGEYTDKLIF

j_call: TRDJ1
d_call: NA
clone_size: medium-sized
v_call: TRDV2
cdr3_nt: TGTGCCTGTGACCCCTTGGTGGGCCACTCGTTCGTTTTTTACACCGATAAACTCATCTTT
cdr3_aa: CACDPLVGHSFVFYTDKLIF

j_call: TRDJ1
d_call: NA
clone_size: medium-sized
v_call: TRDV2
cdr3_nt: TGTGCCTGTGACTCAAGCTATAATACCGATAAACTCATCTTT
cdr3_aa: CACDSSYNTDKLIF

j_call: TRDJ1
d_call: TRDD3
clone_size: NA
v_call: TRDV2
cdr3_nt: TGTGCCTGTGAGCCCCTTATGTGGGGGGATACTCCCTACACCGATAAACTCATCTTT
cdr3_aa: CACEPLMWGDTPYTDKLIF

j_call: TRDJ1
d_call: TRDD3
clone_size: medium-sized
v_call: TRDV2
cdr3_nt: TGTGCCTGTGACGAACTGGGGGAAACCGATAAACTCATCTTT
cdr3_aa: CACDELGETDKLIF

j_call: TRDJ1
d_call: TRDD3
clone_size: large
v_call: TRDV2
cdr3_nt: TGTGCCTGTGACACCTTACTGGGGGATACGCTTCAAAGAGAACTCATCTTT
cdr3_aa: CACDTLLGDTLQRELIF

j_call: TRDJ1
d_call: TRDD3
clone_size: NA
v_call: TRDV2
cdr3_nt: TGTGCCTGTGACACTCTACTGGGGGACAAATTCGATAAACTCATCTTT
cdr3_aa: CACDTLLGDKFDKLIF

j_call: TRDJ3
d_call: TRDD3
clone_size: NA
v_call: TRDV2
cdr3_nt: TGTGCCTGTGACCAACCCCTCACTGGGGGATACGGCATTGCGGGCGACTCCTGGGACACCCGACAGATGTTTTTC
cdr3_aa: CACDQPLTGGYGIAGDSWDTRQMFF

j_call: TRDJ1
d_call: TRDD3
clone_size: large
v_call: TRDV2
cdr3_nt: TGTGCCTGTGACACCGTGCAACCTACGGGGGGATTTCGCGATAAACTCATCTTT
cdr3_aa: CACDTVQPTGGFRDKLIF

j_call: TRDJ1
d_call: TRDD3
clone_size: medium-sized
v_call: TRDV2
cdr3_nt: TGTGCCTGTGACACCGTCGAAGTGGGGGATACAACCGATAAACTCATCTTT
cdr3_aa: CACDTVEVGDTTDKLIF

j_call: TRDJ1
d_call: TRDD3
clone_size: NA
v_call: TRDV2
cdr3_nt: TGTGCCTGCGACACCGTACCTCCGACTGGGGACTCACTCACCCCGGGCGATAAACTCATCTTT
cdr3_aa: CACDTVPPTGDSLTPGDKLIF

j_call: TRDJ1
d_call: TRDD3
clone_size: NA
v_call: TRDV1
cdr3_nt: TGTGCTCTACTACCCAGTCCCCCTACTGGGGCCCGAAAACTCATCTTT
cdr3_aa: CALLPSPPTGARKLIF

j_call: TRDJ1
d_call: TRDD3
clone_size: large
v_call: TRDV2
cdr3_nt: TGTGCCTGTGACTCACTGGGGGATACGAACGCCGATAAACTCATCTTT
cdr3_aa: CACDSLGDTNADKLIF

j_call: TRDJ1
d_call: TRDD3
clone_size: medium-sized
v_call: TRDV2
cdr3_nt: TGTGCCTGTGACTCCCTGCTGGGGGATAATGGGATCGCCGATAAACTCATCTTT
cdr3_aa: CACDSLLGDNGIADKLIF

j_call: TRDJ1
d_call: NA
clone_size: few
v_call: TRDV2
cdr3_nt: TGTGCCTGTGACACACTACGGCATAATCAGGACCCCCCCGATAAACTCATCTTT
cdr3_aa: CACDTLRHNQDPPDKLIF

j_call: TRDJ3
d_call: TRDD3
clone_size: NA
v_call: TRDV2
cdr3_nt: TGTGCCTGTGACGCGGGAGGATGGGGGATACAAGACGGAGGCTCCTGGGAAACCCGACAGATGTTTTTC
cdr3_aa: CACDAGGWGIQDGGSWETRQMFF

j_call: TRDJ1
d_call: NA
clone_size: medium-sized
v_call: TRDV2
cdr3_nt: TGTGCCTGTGACACCGGTTTTGGGGTTTACACCGATAAACTCATCTTT
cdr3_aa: CACDTGFGVYTDKLIF

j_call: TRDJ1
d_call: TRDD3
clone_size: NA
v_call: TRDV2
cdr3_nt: TGTGCCTGTGACACCGTCTCCCGCACTGGGGGAACGTACGCCGATAAACTCATCTTT
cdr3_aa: CACDTVSRTGGTYADKLIF

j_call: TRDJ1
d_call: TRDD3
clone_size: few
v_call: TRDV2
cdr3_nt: TGTGCCTGTGACAGACTGGGGGATTACCCCAAAAACACCGATAAACTCATCTTT
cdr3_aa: CACDRLGDYPKNTDKLIF

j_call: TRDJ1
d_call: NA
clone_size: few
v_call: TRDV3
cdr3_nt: TGTGCCTTTCAACTTCCTACATTGAGACTGGGGGAAAGCCCCTGTAAACTCATCTTT
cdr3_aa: CAFQLPTLRLGESPCKLIF

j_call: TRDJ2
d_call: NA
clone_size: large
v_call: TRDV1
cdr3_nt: TGTGCTCTTGGGGAACTGGGCAGCCGTCTGGCTCCCCTGACAGCACAACTCTTCTTT
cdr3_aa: CALGELGSRLAPLTAQLFF

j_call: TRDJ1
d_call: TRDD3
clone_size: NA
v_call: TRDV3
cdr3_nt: TGTGCCTTCCCGCTTACTGGGGGAACGTACACCGATAAACTCATCTTT
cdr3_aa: CAFPLTGGTYTDKLIF

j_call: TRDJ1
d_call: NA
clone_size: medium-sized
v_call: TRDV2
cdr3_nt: TGTGCCTGTGACACCGTTGGGGTCCCAGACACCGATAAACTCATCTTT
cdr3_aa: CACDTVGVPDTDKLIF

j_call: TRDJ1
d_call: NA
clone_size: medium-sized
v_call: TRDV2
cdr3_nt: TGTGCCTGTGACTCACTTATATTACGCGATAAACTCATCTTT
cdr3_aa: CACDSLILRDKLIF

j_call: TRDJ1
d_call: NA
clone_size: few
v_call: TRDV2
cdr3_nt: TGTGCCCGTGACACCATGGGGGCCACCGATAAACTCATCTTT
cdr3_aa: CARDTMGATDKLIF

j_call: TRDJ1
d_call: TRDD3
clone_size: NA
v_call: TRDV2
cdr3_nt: TGTGCCTGTGACGGGCTTTTTGGGGGAGCCGAACCCGTAATGGACACCGATAAACTCATCTTT
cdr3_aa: CACDGLFGGAEPVMDTDKLIF

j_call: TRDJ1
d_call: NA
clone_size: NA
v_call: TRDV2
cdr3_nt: TGTGCCTGTGACACCGTTCTTCAAGGGGGGGAGCCCTACACCGATAAACTCATCTTT
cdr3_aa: CACDTVLQGGEPYTDKLIF

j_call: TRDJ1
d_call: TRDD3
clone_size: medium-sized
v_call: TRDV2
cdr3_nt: TGTGCCTGTGACTACTTACTGGGGGATACGCTGAGCGCAGCCCCCAAACTCATCTTT
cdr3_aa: CACDYLLGDTLSAAPKLIF

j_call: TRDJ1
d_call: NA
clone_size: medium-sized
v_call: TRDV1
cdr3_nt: TGTGCTCTTGGGCCATGCCGGAGGCCCACAAGGGGTGACAACACCGATAAACTCATCTTT
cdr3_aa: CALGPCRRPTRGDNTDKLIF

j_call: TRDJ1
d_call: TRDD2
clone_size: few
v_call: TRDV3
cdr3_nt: TGTGCCTTTAGCCCATTCCTACTTGAGCGGGGCTCTTCTATCCGCGATAAACTCATCTTT
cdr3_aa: CAFSPFLLERGSSIRDKLIF

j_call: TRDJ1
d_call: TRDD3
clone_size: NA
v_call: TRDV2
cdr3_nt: TGTGCCTGTGACCCCGTACTGGGGGACGCGTACACCGATAAACTCATCTTT
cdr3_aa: CACDPVLGDAYTDKLIF

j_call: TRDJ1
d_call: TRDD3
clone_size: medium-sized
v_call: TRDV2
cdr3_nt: TGTGCCTGTGACTCCGTACTGGGGGATAGAGACTTACTCATCTTT
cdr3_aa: CACDSVLGDRDLLIF

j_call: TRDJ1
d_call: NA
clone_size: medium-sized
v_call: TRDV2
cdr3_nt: TGTGCCTGTGACGCCCTTCTACAGTCCGATAAACTCATCTTT
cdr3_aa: CACDALLQSDKLIF